One sample yielded the 20 T cell receptor beta chains listed below, sequenced in a study of blood T cell repertoires in COVID-19. Method: immunoSEQ multiplex PCR; TCRdb's copy keeps in-frame clones and lacks some. The table includes some 250,000 clones, 80% to 85% detected once. Specimen: peripheral blood. All receptors derive from a man in his forties or fifties with active or convalescent COVID-19.

This chain uses TRBV11-2 with TRBJ2-3; 8 bases fit TRBD2. This CDR3 spans 15 amino acids. The germline V gene has CDR1 SGHAT and CDR2 FQNNGV. Trimming at V came to 0 bases and at J to 5 bases, leaving 4 bases not matched to a gene. The DNA of the CDR3 is TGTGCCAGCAGCTTAGAGGGCGGGGGGCAAGATACGCAGTATTTT. It yields the protein CASSLEGGGQDTQYF. Looking up the rest from reference TRBV11-2 and TRBJ2-3 gives the full variable domain: EAGVAQSPRYKIIEKRQSVAFWCNPISGHATLYWYQQILGQGPKLLIQFQNNGVVDDSQLPKDRFSAERLKGVDSTLKIQPAKLEDSAVYLCASSLEGGGQDTQYFGPGTRLTVL.

The rearrangement links TRBV12-3 or TRBV12-4 to TRBJ2-1, with a tentative D call TRBD2 (6 bases). The CDR3 loop spans 11 amino acids. V gave up 6 bases and J gave up 14 bases, with 14 bases separating them. CDR3 region: CASRLGTDKFF. CDR3 nucleotide sequence: TGTGCCAGCAGATTGGGGACTGATAAGTTCTTC.

V is TRBV7-2 and J is TRBJ1-1, with 8 nucleotides matching TRBD1. Per germline, CDR1 SGHTA and CDR2 FQGNSA. This CDR3 contains 15 residues. The V segment lost 4 bases and the J segment 6 bases; nucleotides outside the gene matches: 10. The chain's CDR3 is CASSSRQGRLAEAFF. In nucleotides, the CDR3 is TGTGCCAGCAGCTCACGACAGGGGAGATTAGCTGAAGCTTTCTTT.

The rearrangement uses TRBV4-2 and TRBJ2-1, with D possibly matching TRBD2 (6 bases). There are 14 residues in the CDR3. V gave up 6 bases and J gave up 10 bases, with 19 bases separating them. Germline lookup yields CDR1 LGHNA and CDR2 YNFKEQ. The CDR3 loop reads CASSLFGGAGEQFF. The DNA of the CDR3 is TGTGCCAGCAGTCTATTTGGAGGGGCCGGGGAGCAGTTCTTC.

The chain joins TRBV30 to TRBJ1-1, with a possible D match to TRBD1 (6 bases). Germline CDR1 and CDR2: GTSNPN and SVGIG (reference sequence). The V and J ends lost 2 bases and 3 bases respectively, with 10 bases between them. The length of the CDR3 is 13 residues. The CDR3 loop is CAWSRGGYTEAFF. CDR3 nucleotide sequence: TGTGCCTGGAGTCGGGGGGGCTACACTGAAGCTTTCTTT.

This sequence joins TRBV4-2 and TRBJ1-5; TRBD1 is a possible D gene (5 bases). Germline values: CDR1 LGHNA, CDR2 YNFKEQ. The length of the CDR3 is 14 residues. V gave up 0 bases and J gave up 6 bases, with 9 bases separating them. The CDR3 protein is CASSQEGDGQPQHF. DNA for the CDR3: TGTGCCAGCAGCCAAGAAGGGGATGGTCAGCCCCAGCATTTT.

Comments on this clone: The sample carries other DNA sequences with the same CDR3. This chain connects TRBV30 to TRBJ2-3; TRBD2 aligns across 7 bases. CDR3 size: 13 residues. Germline CDR1 GTSNPN, CDR2 SVGIG (reference sequence). The trim removed 4 bases at V and 1 base at J, leaving 2 bases unmatched. This chain's CDR3 is CAWTSGRTDTQYF. The CDR3, as DNA: TGTGCCTGGACTAGCGGACGCACAGATACGCAGTATTTT.

This chain uses TRBV2 with TRBJ1-5; a weak D match, TRBD1 (6 bases). CDR3 length equals 13 residues. Germline CDR1 is SNHLY and CDR2 is FYNNEI. The V end lost 7 bases, the J end lost 7 bases, and 14 bases lay between the germline ends. CDR3 coding DNA: TGTGCCAGCACGAGGGAGGGGGACCAGCCCCAGCATTTT. This sequence encodes CASTREGDQPQHF.

This clone was seen only once. The rearrangement links TRBV6-2 or TRBV6-3 to TRBJ2-3; D possibly corresponds to TRBD1 (6 bases). The CDR3 has 16 residues. Trimming stripped 6 bases from V and 4 bases from J, with 20 bases between. The germline gives CDR1 MNHEY, CDR2 SVGEGT. CDR3 coding DNA: TGTGCCAGCAGCCAACAGGGTGCGGTGGGGTCAGATACGCAGTATTTT. This translates into CASSQQGAVGSDTQYF.

The J gene is TRBJ2-4, the V gene TRBV7-2; weak D call: TRBD1 (5 bases). The CDR3 totals 14 residues. V was trimmed by 5 bases and J by 0 bases, leaving 8 bases between them. Germline V gives CDR1 SGHTA, CDR2 FQGNSA. Here the CDR3 reads CASSVDRAKNIQYF. CDR3 DNA sequence: TGTGCCAGCAGCGTAGACAGAGCCAAAAACATTCAGTACTTC.

DNA for the CDR3: TGTGCCAGCAGCAACTCGGGGGGCCGCACAGATACGCAGTATTTT. The encoded protein is CASSNSGGRTDTQYF. V gene TRBV11-2 combines with J gene TRBJ2-3; tentatively, D is TRBD2 (7 bases). This CDR3 region has 15 residues. V was pared by 5 bases and J by 1 base, with 13 bases between. Looked up from germline, CDR1 is SGHAT and CDR2 is FQNNGV.

This clone is a singleton in its sample. V and J are TRBV7-2 and TRBJ2-3, with 15 bases matching TRBD2. The germline CDR1 and CDR2 sequences are SGHTA and FQGNSA. This CDR3 spans 18 amino acids. V gave up 4 bases and J gave up 4 bases; unmatched junction bases: 9. The CDR3 nucleotides read TGTGCCAGCAGCTGGGGGGGACTAGCGGGAGGAGGGTCAGATACGCAGTATTTT. Translating gives CASSWGGLAGGGSDTQYF.

This clone occurred a few times. This chain links TRBV11-2 with TRBJ2-5; 7 nucleotides line up with TRBD1. The CDR3 contains 13 residues. The J segment lost 2 bases and the V segment lost 4 bases, leaving 1 base of the junction unmatched. From germline, CDR1 is SGHAT and CDR2 FQNNGV. CDR3 loop: CASSWGQQETQYF. CDR3 DNA: TGTGCCAGCAGCTGGGGACAGCAAGAGACCCAGTACTTC.

The chain carries TRBV4-2 and TRBJ2-1; 7 bases are shared with TRBD2. The CDR3 is 14 amino acids. Trimming at V came to 1 base and at J to 8 bases, leaving 5 bases not matched to a gene. From germline, CDR1 is LGHNA and CDR2 YNFKEQ. CDR3 in DNA: TGTGCCAGCAGCCAAGTGGGCGGGGGACATGAGCAGTTCTTC. It yields the protein CASSQVGGGHEQFF.

The chain is built from TRBV30 and TRBJ2-1; TRBD2 matches 13 bases. The CDR3 loop spans 14 amino acids. Germline CDR1 is GTSNPN and CDR2 is SVGIG (reference sequence). J lost 2 bases, V lost 5 bases, and 0 bases had no gene match. CDR3 sequence (DNA): TGTGCCTGGGGACTAGCGGGGGCCTACAATGAGCAGTTCTTC. Translating it yields CAWGLAGAYNEQFF.

In its sample, this clone was seen a few times. The chain carries TRBV24-1 and TRBJ2-5, with 9 bases that match TRBD1. Germline V gene data show CDR1 as KGHDR and CDR2 as SFDVKD. The trim removed 3 bases at V and 2 bases at J, leaving 0 bases unmatched. CDR3 length: 14 residues. CDR3 nucleotides: TGTGCCACCAGTGATGGGACAGGGCAAGAGACCCAGTACTTC. Its translation is CATSDGTGQETQYF.

This rearrangement joins TRBV5-4 to TRBJ1-2, with no clear D. Germline assignment: CDR1 SGHNT and CDR2 YYREEE (reference sequence). The CDR3 runs 13 residues. The V and J ends lost 0 bases and 2 bases respectively, with 5 bases between them. CDR3 in amino acids: CASSLDENYGYTF. DNA for the CDR3: TGTGCCAGCAGCTTGGACGAGAACTATGGCTACACCTTC.

The gene calls are TRBV28 and TRBJ1-2; 7 bases agree with TRBD1. Germline V gene data show CDR1 as MDHEN and CDR2 as SYDVKM. The CDR3 is 13 residues long. The trim removed 5 bases at V and 7 bases at J, leaving 7 bases unmatched. This chain's CDR3 is CASSQQGLGGYTF. DNA for the CDR3: TGTGCCAGCAGTCAACAGGGGTTGGGTGGCTACACCTTC.

The V and J genes are TRBV6-2 or TRBV6-3 and TRBJ1-1; tentatively, D is TRBD1 (5 bases). Between the trimmed V and J ends, which lost 5 bases and 0 bases, there was a span of 13 bases. This CDR3 region has 15 residues. The V gene's germline CDR1 is MNHEY and CDR2 SVGEGT. CDR3 loop: CASSLSPGVNTEAFF. The CDR3 DNA is TGTGCCAGCAGTCTCTCCCCGGGGGTGAACACTGAAGCTTTCTTT.

V and J are TRBV5-1 and TRBJ2-1, with D possibly being TRBD1 (6 bases). This CDR3 spans 14 amino acids. CDR1 and CDR2 (germline): SGHRS, YFSETQ. V was cut by 0 bases and J by 3 bases, with 7 bases left in between. Here the CDR3 DNA reads TGCGCCAGCAGCTTGGGAGGGGGCTACAATGAGCAGTTCTTC. Translating gives CASSLGGGYNEQFF.